This is a list of T cell receptor beta chains from one sample in a study of glioma-infiltrating T cells after dendritic cell vaccination. Generated by immunoSEQ multiplex PCR, the TCRdb table keeps only in-frame clones and is missing some. The sample lists fewer than 85,000 clones, roughly 80% occurring once. The sample in question was blood, obtained before dendritic cell vaccination. These receptors were taken from a human donor with glioblastoma. The CDR3 runs from the conserved cysteine through the conserved F or W. The D gene is left open where the match is weak. Size values are once, few and many counts, or a class for expanded clones, and some rows have none.

TRBJ2-7 | TRBD2 | - | TRBV19 | CASRPPGGGGRREEQYF | TGTGCCAGTAGGCCCCCGGGCGGGGGGGGCCGACGGGAGGAGCAGTACTTC
TRBJ1-2 | TRBD1 | - | TRBV5-4 | CASSLARQGAEGYTF | TGTGCCAGCAGCTTGGCCAGGCAGGGGGCGGAAGGCTACACCTTC
TRBJ1-6 | TRBD1 | - | TRBV6-1 | CASSETGTGSSPLHF | TGTGCCAGCAGTGAAACCGGGACAGGCTCTTCACCCCTCCACTTT
TRBJ2-3 | TRBD1 | - | TRBV28 | CASSSSGGSFPDTQYF | TGTGCCAGCAGTTCCTCAGGGGGTTCCTTCCCAGATACGCAGTATTTT
TRBJ2-3 | TRBD2 | - | TRBV28 | CASKPTGTSGTNTDTQYF | TGTGCCAGCAAACCAACCGGGACTAGCGGGACTAACACAGATACGCAGTATTTT
TRBJ2-2 | - | - | TRBV19 | CASSIQGNTGELFF | TGTGCCAGTAGTATCCAGGGGAACACCGGGGAGCTGTTTTTT
TRBJ2-2 | TRBD1 | - | TRBV5-1 | CASSYWTGQTTGELFF | TGCGCCAGCAGCTATTGGACAGGTCAAACCACCGGGGAGCTGTTTTTT
TRBJ1-1 | - | - | TRBV10-3 | CAISESTGEGVNTEAFF | TGTGCCATCAGTGAGTCGACAGGAGAGGGGGTGAACACTGAAGCTTTCTTT
TRBJ2-6 | TRBD1 | - | TRBV19 | CASSNFGTVGANVLTF | TGTGCCAGTAGTAACTTCGGGACAGTGGGGGCCAACGTCCTGACTTTC
TRBJ1-2 | - | - | TRBV15 | CATSKDSNYGYTF | TGTGCCACCAGCAAAGACAGTAACTATGGCTACACCTTC
TRBJ2-5 | - | - | TRBV12-1 | CASSFKLAGVQETQYF | TGTGCCAGCAGCTTCAAACTAGCGGGAGTTCAGGAGACCCAGTACTTC
TRBJ1-5 | - | few | TRBV10-3 | CAISEKREQPQHF | TGTGCCATCAGTGAGAAGAGGGAACAGCCCCAGCATTTT
TRBJ1-2 | TRBD1 | - | TRBV6-4 | CASSQTGTYGYTF | TGTGCCAGCAGCCAGACAGGGACCTATGGCTACACCTTC
TRBJ2-5 | TRBD2 | - | TRBV5-6 | CASSRGLAGGVQETQYF | TGTGCCAGCAGCCGAGGACTAGCGGGAGGGGTACAAGAGACCCAGTACTTC
TRBJ1-5 | - | few | TRBV6-1 | CASSSHRENQPQHF | TGTGCCAGCAGTTCTCACAGGGAAAATCAGCCCCAGCATTTT
TRBJ2-2 | TRBD2 | - | TRBV25-1 | CASSVAGLAGGNTGELFF | TGTGCCAGCAGTGTTGCGGGACTAGCGGGAGGGAACACCGGGGAGCTGTTTTTT
TRBJ2-2 | - | - | TRBV30 | CASLWGLITNTGELFF | TGTGCCTCCCTCTGGGGACTGATAACGAACACCGGGGAGCTGTTTTTT
TRBJ2-1 | TRBD2 | - | TRBV5-1 | CASSSAGGSPNEQFF | TGCGCCAGCAGCAGTGCGGGAGGTTCCCCTAATGAGCAGTTCTTC
TRBJ2-1 | TRBD1 | - | TRBV7-9 | CASSLVDRGEQFF | TGTGCCAGCAGCTTAGTCGACAGGGGTGAGCAGTTCTTC
TRBJ1-2 | - | - | TRBV10-3 | CAISDPRGGYGYTF | TGTGCCATCAGTGACCCTAGAGGGGGCTATGGCTACACCTTC
TRBJ2-1 | TRBD2 | - | TRBV7-3 | CASSSGRAADEQFF | TGTGCCAGTTCTAGCGGGAGGGCCGCCGATGAGCAGTTCTTC
TRBJ1-1 | - | few | TRBV19 | CASSGQGNTEAFF | TGTGCCAGTAGTGGCCAGGGGAACACTGAAGCTTTCTTT
TRBJ1-1 | - | - | TRBV7-7 | CASSFPGARNTEAFF | TGTGCCAGCAGCTTTCCTGGGGCGCGGAACACTGAAGCTTTCTTT
TRBJ1-4 | - | - | TRBV2 | CASTGSGGFEKLFF | TGTGCCAGCACCGGGAGCGGGGGCTTTGAAAAACTGTTTTTT
TRBJ2-5 | - | - | TRBV5-4 | CASSLGESGSGQETQYF | TGTGCCAGCAGCTTGGGGGAGAGTGGCAGCGGTCAAGAGACCCAGTACTTC
TRBJ2-1 | TRBD2 | - | TRBV6-6 | CASMGDYRFF | TGTGCCAGCATGGGGGACTACAGATTCTTC
TRBJ2-1 | TRBD1 | - | TRBV7-9 | CASSSRQGAGNEQFF | TGTGCCAGCAGCTCGCGACAGGGGGCGGGTAATGAGCAGTTCTTC
TRBJ1-4 | TRBD1 | - | TRBV28 | CASFSGGTNEKLFF | TGTGCCAGCTTTTCAGGGGGAACTAATGAAAAACTGTTTTTT
TRBJ2-1 | TRBD1 | few | TRBV5-6 | CASSATKGAYNEQFF | TGTGCCAGCAGCGCAACTAAGGGGGCATACAATGAGCAGTTCTTC
TRBJ2-1 | - | - | TRBV2 | CASGGSGSYNEQFF | TGTGCCAGCGGGGGCTCGGGCTCCTACAATGAGCAGTTCTTC
TRBJ1-1 | TRBD1 | - | TRBV2 | CASRGTGVGTEAFF | TGTGCCAGCAGGGGGACAGGGGTTGGCACTGAAGCTTTCTTT
TRBJ2-1 | TRBD1 | - | TRBV18 | CASSIGQGSYNEQFF | TGTGCCAGCTCGATCGGACAGGGCTCCTACAATGAGCAGTTCTTC
TRBJ2-5 | TRBD2 | few | TRBV5-6 | CASSLVLAGGPQTQYF | TGTGCCAGCAGCTTGGTTCTAGCGGGAGGGCCACAGACCCAGTACTTC
TRBJ1-1 | - | - | TRBV5-1 | CATARKEGEVLGAFF | TGCGCCACCGCACGAAAGGAAGGGGAGGTATTAGGAGCTTTCTTT
TRBJ2-1 | TRBD1 | - | TRBV10-1 | CASSRGTAYNEQFF | TGCGCCAGCAGTCGTGGGACAGCCTACAATGAGCAGTTCTTC
TRBJ1-5 | - | - | TRBV4-1 | CASSRGIRGNSNQPQHF | TGCGCCAGCAGCAGGGGGATTCGAGGGAATAGCAATCAGCCCCAGCATTTT
TRBJ1-3 | - | - | TRBV5-1 | CASSRSLGGSGNTIYF | TGCGCCAGCAGCCGGTCCTTGGGAGGCTCTGGAAACACCATATATTTT